This T cell receptor beta chain was profiled in a study of T cell responses to AZD1222 COVID-19 vaccine. V was cut by 2 bases and J by 0 bases, with 11 bases left in between. The germline V gene has CDR1 MDHEN and CDR2 SYDVKM. The CDR3 is made up of 15 amino acids. Findings of the study overall: In the spike-specific TCR repertoire, nearly half reportedly target unmutated variant regions.

Clones were sequenced by immunoSEQ multiplex PCR, and TCRdb holds only the in-frame ones, with some missing. The sample shows approximately 170,000 clones, 85% to 95% of them seen only once. Concerning this clone: Its antigen remains unknown.

V and J are TRBV28 and TRBJ2-7; D remains unclear. Sequenced here: peripheral blood, sampled 28 days after the second AZD1222 dose. The source is an adult who received the AZD1222 COVID-19 vaccine. The CDR3 region is CASSLLRASSYEQYF. The CDR3 DNA follows: TGTGCCAGCAGTTTACTTAGGGCGAGCTCCTACGAGCAGTACTTC.